This TCR beta chain was sequenced in a study of lymphopenia after photon versus proton radiotherapy. The CDR3 has 12 residues. Germline lookup yields CDR1 MDHEN and CDR2 SYDVKM. V lost 8 bases and J lost 1, with 8 bases in between. Produced via immunoSEQ multiplex PCR; TCRdb's table is partial and in-frame only. The sample includes roughly 45,000 clones, approximately 85% of them seen just once. The V and J genes are TRBV28 and TRBJ2-5; D is unresolved. Sequenced here: peripheral blood, sampled from a patient treated with photon-based radiotherapy. This TCR came from a man aged 35-49 years with gastric cancer. The CDR3 spells CASAVIQETQYF. As DNA, the CDR3 is TGTGCCAGCGCGGTAATCCAAGAGACCCAGTACTTC.